This TCR beta chain was sequenced in a study of OX40 agonist ivuxolimab in advanced cancers. Profiling relied on immunoSEQ multiplex PCR, and the TCRdb table lists in-frame clones only, not all of them. The sample lists 45,000 to 60,000 clones; more than 65% were seen once. With 6 bases removed from V and 7 bases from J, the gap between germline ends came to 19 bases. The germline V gene has CDR1 MNHEY and CDR2 SVGAGI. This CDR3 is built from 14 residues. The input for sequencing was CD4+ or CD8+ T cells sorted from blood, taken in a trial of the OX40 agonist ivuxolimab. The receptor's source is an adult with an advanced solid tumor such as melanoma, head and neck, liver or kidney cancer. The chain is built from TRBV6-5 and TRBJ2-7; D might be TRBD2 (8 bases). The CDR3 DNA reads as TGTGCCAGCAGGCGAGTAGCGGGACAGAATGAGCAGTACTTC. It yields the protein CASRRVAGQNEQYF.